These T cell receptor beta chains were read from a single sample in a study of cytomegalovirus exposure and HLA in healthy donors. TCRdb keeps only in-frame clones here, not all; method: immunoSEQ multiplex PCR. Among roughly 58,000 clones, approximately 83% were seen once, and the ten largest hold 1.5% to 2%. What was sequenced was PBMCs. The receptors originated from a human donor in good health. CDR3s include the opening cysteine and the closing phenylalanine or tryptophan. A D gene is named only where the DNA matches it firmly. Size is omitted from some rows. Given values are once, few, many or a class for expanded clones.

D: TRBD1
J: TRBJ1-2
V: TRBV18
size: NA
CDR3: CASSPPGTVFVHYGYTF
DNA: TGTGCCAGCTCACCACCCGGGACAGTTTTTGTTCACTATGGCTACACCTTC

D: TRBD2
J: TRBJ2-1
V: TRBV7-3
size: NA
CDR3: CASSPTSGRYNEQFF
DNA: TGTGCCAGCAGCCCGACTAGCGGCCGATACAATGAGCAGTTCTTC

D: NA
J: TRBJ1-2
V: TRBV4-3
size: few
CDR3: CASSPFRVNYGYTF
DNA: TGCGCCAGCAGCCCGTTCAGGGTCAACTATGGCTACACCTTC

D: NA
J: TRBJ1-1
V: TRBV11-3
size: NA
CDR3: CASSLQTGTEAFF
DNA: TGTGCCAGCAGCTTACAGACGGGGACTGAAGCTTTCTTT

D: NA
J: TRBJ1-1
V: TRBV4-1
size: NA
CDR3: CASSQADSLGTEAFF
DNA: TGCGCCAGCAGCCAAGCCGACAGTCTGGGGACTGAAGCTTTCTTT

D: NA
J: TRBJ1-4
V: TRBV18
size: NA
CDR3: CASSPGLNSEKLFF
DNA: TGTGCCAGCTCACCGGGACTGAATAGTGAAAAACTGTTTTTT

D: TRBD1
J: TRBJ1-1
V: TRBV6-1
size: NA
CDR3: CASRFFGTGDIEAFF
DNA: TGTGCCAGCAGGTTTTTCGGGACAGGGGATATAGAAGCTTTCTTT

D: NA
J: TRBJ2-2
V: TRBV4-3
size: NA
CDR3: CASSQEGRLFF
DNA: TGCGCCAGCAGCCAAGAGGGCCGGTTGTTTTTT

D: NA
J: TRBJ2-1
V: TRBV4-2
size: few
CDR3: CASSQVFSEAYNEQFF
DNA: TGTGCCAGCAGCCAAGTCTTTTCAGAGGCCTACAATGAGCAGTTCTTC

D: TRBD1
J: TRBJ1-2
V: TRBV20-1
size: NA
CDR3: CSARDRVGYTF
DNA: TGCAGTGCTAGGGACAGGGTTGGCTACACCTTC

D: TRBD1
J: TRBJ1-2
V: TRBV6-1
size: NA
CDR3: CASSEGVPRGVYHGYTF
DNA: TGTGCCAGCAGTGAAGGCGTACCCAGGGGGGTGTATCATGGCTACACCTTC

D: TRBD1
J: TRBJ2-1
V: TRBV27
size: NA
CDR3: CASSPPGGFNNEQFF
DNA: TGTGCCAGCAGTCCCCCAGGGGGTTTCAACAATGAGCAGTTCTTC

D: TRBD2
J: TRBJ2-5
V: TRBV6-5
size: NA
CDR3: CASSYPGGETQYF
DNA: TGTGCCAGCAGTTACCCGGGAGGGGAGACCCAGTACTTC

D: NA
J: TRBJ1-5
V: TRBV6-1
size: NA
CDR3: CASSESPLYSNQPQHF
DNA: TGTGCCAGCAGTGAATCCCCCCTGTATAGCAATCAGCCCCAGCATTTT

D: TRBD1
J: TRBJ1-1
V: TRBV5-4
size: NA
CDR3: CASSSGQGNTEAFF
DNA: TGTGCCAGCAGCTCGGGACAGGGTAACACTGAAGCTTTCTTT

D: NA
J: TRBJ2-7
V: TRBV9
size: NA
CDR3: CASSVDRRRLPSYEQYF
DNA: TGTGCCAGCAGCGTAGATCGGAGACGGCTGCCCTCCTACGAGCAGTACTTC

D: NA
J: TRBJ1-6
V: TRBV6-4
size: NA
CDR3: CASSDGEGSSPLHF
DNA: TGTGCCAGCAGTGACGGGGAGGGGAGCTCACCCCTCCACTTT

D: TRBD1
J: TRBJ2-7
V: TRBV2
size: NA
CDR3: CASTRQGVNEQYF
DNA: TGTGCCAGCACGCGACAGGGCGTCAACGAGCAGTACTTC

D: NA
J: TRBJ2-3
V: TRBV7-3
size: NA
CDR3: CASRRTYEADTQYF
DNA: TGTGCCAGCAGACGTACATATGAGGCAGATACGCAGTATTTT

D: NA
J: TRBJ1-2
V: TRBV15
size: NA
CDR3: CATSRDSRQSFHGYTF
DNA: TGTGCCACCAGCAGAGATTCGAGACAATCTTTCCATGGCTACACCTTC

D: NA
J: TRBJ2-7
V: TRBV23-1
size: once
CDR3: CASRSRRTPTRHGQYF
DNA: TGCGCCAGCCGTAGTAGACGGACACCCACAAGGCACGGGCAGTACTTC

D: TRBD1
J: TRBJ1-3
V: TRBV7-2
size: NA
CDR3: CASSRAGQANSGNTIYF
DNA: TGTGCCAGCAGCCGAGCGGGACAGGCTAACTCTGGAAACACCATATATTTT

D: TRBD1
J: TRBJ1-6
V: TRBV14
size: NA
CDR3: CASSQGQGDSPLHF
DNA: TGTGCCAGCAGCCAAGGACAGGGCGATTCACCCCTCCACTTT

D: NA
J: TRBJ1-4
V: TRBV21-1
size: NA
CDR3: CASSVTAATNEKLFF
DNA: TGTGCCAGCAGCGTAACTGCTGCAACTAATGAAAAACTGTTTTTT

D: NA
J: TRBJ1-2
V: TRBV6-1
size: NA
CDR3: CASHDSQYGYTF
DNA: TGTGCCAGCCATGACAGCCAATATGGCTACACCTTC

D: TRBD2
J: TRBJ2-7
V: TRBV27
size: NA
CDR3: CASSPEKAAGGPYEQYF
DNA: TGTGCCAGCAGCCCGGAGAAGGCGGCGGGAGGGCCCTACGAGCAGTACTTC

D: NA
J: TRBJ2-6
V: TRBV7-2
size: NA
CDR3: CASSPRVISGANVLTF
DNA: TGTGCCAGCAGCCCACGGGTCATCTCTGGGGCCAACGTCCTGACTTTC

D: TRBD2
J: TRBJ2-3
V: TRBV6-6
size: NA
CDR3: CASTSGSTDTQYF
DNA: TGTGCCAGCACTAGCGGGAGCACAGATACGCAGTATTTT

D: NA
J: TRBJ2-2
V: TRBV4-3
size: NA
CDR3: CASSPSGGADTGELFF
DNA: TGCGCCAGCAGCCCTAGTGGGGGGGCTGACACCGGGGAGCTGTTTTTT